In its sample, the clone carrying this T cell receptor beta chain was seen many times. Its antigen remains unidentified. The second PCR ran about 6 to 11 cycles with a sample-barcoded 5' primer and J-beta primers. Any given sample supplied a minimum of 3 million CDR3-containing paired-end reads. MiXCR was run by TCRdb on the 5' RACE reads, yielding one entry per CDR3 protein. The table includes about 640,000 distinct CDR3 sequences, 25% to 35% detected once. The data are from a study of blood T cells in healthy people across ages. The V and J ends lost 8 bases and 4 bases respectively, with 17 bases between them. The CDR3 consists of 14 residues. The germline V gene has CDR1 LNHDA and CDR2 SQIVND (reference sequence). Study outcomes and limitations: The diversity estimates, figures obtained from one million T cells, were considered underestimates. Aged donors had fewer naive CD4+ cells and lower diversity than long-lived donors. Changes seen in expanded clonotypes were possibly confounded by donor CMV status left unknown.

The specimen sequenced was blood. The genes are TRBV19 and TRBJ1-2; D may be TRBD1 (5 bases). This TCR was sampled from a woman of 80 years or more in good health. The CDR3 DNA reads as TGTGCCAGTTGCCGGGACCGGAACCCCTATGGCTACACCTTC. Amino acid sequence: CASCRDRNPYGYTF. Drawing the rest from reference TRBV19 and TRBJ1-2, the complete variable domain is DGGITQSPKYLFRKEGQNVTLSCEQNLNHDAMYWYRQDPGQGLRLIYYSQIVNDFQKGDIAEGYSVSREKKESFPLTVTSAQKNPTAFYLCASCRDRNPYGYTFGSGTRLTVV.